This record looks at one T cell receptor (beta chain) sequence and its context. These data come from a study of blood T cell repertoires in COVID-19. Measured with immunoSEQ multiplex PCR; TCRdb has only the in-frame clones, and not every one. This repertoire shows over 50,000 clones, about 85% found once; its top ten account for about 10%. Sequencing was performed on peripheral blood. This receptor was taken from a human donor in a cohort sampled during active COVID-19.

The CDR3 region has the DNA TGCGCCAGCAGCACCGGACAGGCCGGTGGCTACACCTTC. Residues: CASSTGQAGGYTF. This chain uses TRBV5-1 with TRBJ1-2; 7 nucleotides match TRBD1. Germline CDR1 SGHRS, CDR2 YFSETQ. The V gene end was trimmed by 4 bases and the J gene end by 7 bases; junction bases not matched to a gene: 7. This CDR3 spans 13 amino acids.